The TCR beta chain described here comes from a study of OX40 agonist ivuxolimab in advanced cancers. Here immunoSEQ multiplex PCR was the method, and the copy in TCRdb shows in-frame clones only, minus some. This table holds 70,000 to 95,000 clones, roughly 80% found once. The CDR3 is made up of 14 amino acids. V lost 4 bases, J lost 2 bases, and 8 bases lay in between. From germline, CDR1 is SEHNR and CDR2 FQNEAQ (reference sequence). Sequencing was performed on CD4+ or CD8+ T cells sorted from blood, taken in a trial of the OX40 agonist ivuxolimab. The chain combines TRBV7-9 with TRBJ1-4; D remains unclear. The TCR was taken from an adult with an advanced solid tumor such as melanoma, head and neck, liver or kidney cancer. CDR3 sequence: CASSSGSTNEKLFF. CDR3 DNA sequence: TGTGCCAGCAGCTCCGGGTCCACTAATGAAAAACTGTTTTTT.